Shown below are 16 T cell receptor beta chains from a single sample sequenced in a study of blood T cell repertoires in COVID-19 (dated by TCRdb to 2018 to 2021). Library preparation employed the immunoSEQ multiplex PCR assay. Drawn from immuneACCESS, this table holds only the in-frame rearrangements with V and J called that TCRdb kept. Clones are partly lost; checked studies trace under half to an unresolved V gene and leave the rest unexplained. This sample gives around 250,000 clones in total; about 88% of them show up just once. Around 4.6% of the sample goes to the ten largest clones. Material: peripheral blood. Receptor source: a woman aged 40 to 49 who had recovered from COVID-19.

V is TRBV12-3 or TRBV12-4 and J is TRBJ1-1; tentative D call: TRBD1 (6 bases). V lost 5 bases and J lost 6, with 10 bases in between. This CDR3 region has 12 residues. CDR3 loop: CASSLQGPEAFF. The CDR3 nucleotides read TGTGCCAGCAGTCTACAGGGCCCTGAAGCTTTCTTT.

V usage is TRBV11-3 and J usage is TRBJ1-1, with a tentative D call TRBD1 (6 bases). Per germline, CDR1 SGHNT and CDR2 YENEEA. Trimming left V 5 bases short and J 1 base short, with 17 bases between. This CDR3 has 16 amino acids. The CDR3: CASSNSGTGWNTEAFF. The CDR3 DNA reads TGTGCCAGCAGCAATTCCGGCACAGGGTGGAACACTGAAGCTTTCTTT.

The chain is built from TRBV7-3 and TRBJ2-1, with D possibly TRBD1 on 6 matching bases. From germline, CDR1 is SGHTA and CDR2 FQGTGA. The CDR3 extends over 15 amino acids. V shed 0 bases and J shed 6 bases, with 12 bases lying between them. The CDR3 DNA follows: TGTGCCAGCAGCTTAACAGGGGGAGTTCGCAATGAGCAGTTCTTC. Amino acids: CASSLTGGVRNEQFF.

Regarding this clone: Other DNA sequences of this sample code for an identical CDR3. The chain has TRBV24-1 and TRBJ1-5; perhaps TRBD1 as D (6 bases). The ends were cut back, 4 bases at V and 9 bases at J, with 9 bases in the middle. CDR1 and CDR2 from the germline V gene are KGHDR and SFDVKD. The CDR3 contains 12 residues. CDR3 sequence: CATSDSTGPQHF. The CDR3 DNA reads TGTGCCACCAGTGACTCGACAGGGCCCCAGCATTTT.

The V and J genes are TRBV5-1 and TRBJ2-1; D may be TRBD2 (6 bases). Germline lookup yields CDR1 SGHRS and CDR2 YFSETQ. The CDR3 has 15 amino acids. Trimming cost V 3 bases and J 1 base, with 11 bases left between them. CDR3 sequence reads: CASSSGGKSYNEQFF. The DNA of the CDR3 is TGCGCCAGCAGCTCTGGGGGGAAGTCCTACAATGAGCAGTTCTTC.

A remark on this clone: The same CDR3 also results from other DNA sequences found in this sample. The V call is TRBV4-1, the J call TRBJ2-2; a possible D gene is TRBD2 (6 bases). V lost 0 bases to trimming and J lost 4 bases, with 9 bases between them. The CDR3 has 15 amino acids. Germline-derived CDR1 and CDR2 are MGHRA and YSYEKL. The CDR3 DNA follows: TGCGCCAGCAGCCAAGAGGGACTTGCCACCGGGGAGCTGTTTTTT. Translating it yields CASSQEGLATGELFF.

J is TRBJ1-2 and V is TRBV5-1; 7 positions agree with TRBD1. V dropped 4 bases and J dropped 8; count of bases not matched to a gene: 11. Germline V gene data show CDR1 as SGHRS and CDR2 as YFSETQ. This CDR3 comprises 14 residues. This CDR3 reads CASSLGRGGRGYTF. CDR3 sequence (DNA): TGCGCCAGCAGCCTTGGGCGAGGGGGCAGAGGCTACACCTTC.

The rearrangement links TRBV5-6 to TRBJ1-2; 8 bases line up with TRBD1. Germline lookup yields CDR1 SGHDT and CDR2 YYEEEE. The CDR3 extends over 18 amino acids. The J segment lost 1 base and the V segment lost 1 base, leaving 12 bases of the junction unmatched. The CDR3 DNA follows: TGTGCCAGCAGCTTGTACGGTCACAGGGGGAGAGATAACTATGGCTACACCTTC. Translating gives CASSLYGHRGRDNYGYTF.

This clone was counted once. Other DNA sequences from this sample encode an identical CDR3 as well. The chain combines TRBV3-1 (or the pseudogene TRBV3-2) with TRBJ2-1; D is perhaps TRBD1 (6 bases). CDR1 and CDR2 from the germline V gene are LGHDT and YNNKEL (reference sequence). Between the trimmed V and J ends, which lost 1 base and 1 base, there was a span of 8 bases. The CDR3 loop spans 15 amino acids. CDR3 in DNA: TGTGCCAGCAGCCAAGTTACAGGGTCCTACAATGAGCAGTTCTTC. This encodes CASSQVTGSYNEQFF.

The chain uses TRBV9 and TRBJ1-2, with D perhaps TRBD1 (5 bases). This CDR3 is built from 14 residues. V was clipped by 2 bases and J by 0 bases, with 8 bases between them. CDR1 is SGDLS and CDR2 is YYNGEE in the germline V gene. The CDR3 sequence: CASSVTDTNYGYTF. The DNA for the CDR3 is TGTGCCAGCAGCGTGACAGATACTAACTATGGCTACACCTTC.

J is TRBJ1-1 and V is TRBV29-1, with TRBD1 matching over 9 bases. The CDR3 has 14 amino acids. V shed 5 bases and J 4 bases; nucleotides not matched to a gene: 8. Germline V gene lookup returns CDR1 SQVTM and CDR2 ANQGSEA. The CDR3 spells CSVTWTGDGTEAFF. The CDR3 DNA reads as TGCAGCGTTACCTGGACAGGGGATGGCACTGAAGCTTTCTTT.

The gene calls are TRBV18 and TRBJ1-6, with TRBD1 matching 9 bases. Germline CDR1 reads KGHSH; CDR2 reads LQKENI. The V gene end was trimmed by 3 bases and the J gene end by 6 bases; junction bases not matched to a gene: 0. This CDR3 is built from 14 residues. Here the CDR3 DNA reads TGTGCCAGCTCACCGACAGGGGGTAATTCACCCCTCCACTTT. It codes for CASSPTGGNSPLHF.

V and J are TRBV6-5 and TRBJ2-2; 7 nucleotides align to TRBD2. This CDR3 has 15 amino acids. Per germline, CDR1 MNHEY and CDR2 SVGAGI. V gave up 2 bases and J gave up 1 base; unmatched junction bases: 1. The CDR3 DNA sequence: TGTGCCAGCAGTTACAGCGGGATGAACACCGGGGAGCTGTTTTTT. Translating gives CASSYSGMNTGELFF.

The V and J genes are TRBV4-1 and TRBJ1-1; D not resolved. This CDR3 has 16 residues. V lost 1 base and J lost 1, with 13 bases in between. Germline lookup yields CDR1 MGHRA and CDR2 YSYEKL. The CDR3 loop reads CASSQAPPSGNTEAFF. CDR3 in DNA: TGCGCCAGCAGCCAAGCTCCCCCCTCAGGGAACACTGAAGCTTTCTTT.

V usage is TRBV10-3 and J usage is TRBJ2-2, with D possibly matching TRBD2 (6 bases). Trimming stripped 3 bases from V and 4 bases from J, with 9 bases between. CDR1 is ENHRY, CDR2 SYGVKD, per germline. CDR3 length: 14 residues. The CDR3 loop is CAISEGGTTGELFF. As DNA, the CDR3 is TGTGCCATCAGTGAAGGAGGGACCACCGGGGAGCTGTTTTTT.

The chain has TRBV11-3 and TRBJ1-2; 10 bases are shared with TRBD1. Germline CDR1 SGHNT, CDR2 YENEEA. The V segment lost 5 bases and the J segment 6 bases; nucleotides outside the gene matches: 9. There are 15 residues in the CDR3. The CDR3 DNA reads as TGTGCCAGCAGCCAACGGACAGGGGGGATGAATGGCTACACCTTC. Translating gives CASSQRTGGMNGYTF.